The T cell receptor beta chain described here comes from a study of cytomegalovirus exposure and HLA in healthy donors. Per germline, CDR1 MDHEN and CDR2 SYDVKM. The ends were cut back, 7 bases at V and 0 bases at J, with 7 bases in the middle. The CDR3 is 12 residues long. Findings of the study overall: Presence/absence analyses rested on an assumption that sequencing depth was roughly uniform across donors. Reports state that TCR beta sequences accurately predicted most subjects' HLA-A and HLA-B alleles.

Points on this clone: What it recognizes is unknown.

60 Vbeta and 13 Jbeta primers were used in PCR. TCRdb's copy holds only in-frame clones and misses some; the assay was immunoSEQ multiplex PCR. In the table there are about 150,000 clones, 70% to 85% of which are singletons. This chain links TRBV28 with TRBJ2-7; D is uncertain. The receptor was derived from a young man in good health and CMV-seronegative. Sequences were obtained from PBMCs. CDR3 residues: CASTLSSYEQYF. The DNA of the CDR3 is TGTGCCAGCACCCTAAGCTCCTACGAGCAGTACTTC.